This record concerns one TCR beta chain sequence. Its antigen is unidentified. These data belong to a study of T cell responses to AZD1222 COVID-19 vaccine. Overall study findings and caveats: At study baseline, merely more than 5 AZD1222 recipients were seropositive. Researchers took repertoire samples only after the peak T cell response had come.

V gave up 4 bases and J gave up 3 bases, with 20 bases separating them. This CDR3 has 17 amino acids. Germline CDR1 is KGHSH and CDR2 is LQKENI. Repertoires were generated with immunoSEQ multiplex PCR, while TCRdb's copy carries only in-frame clones and drops some. The data show 150,000 to 200,000 clones, under 95% seen once. This chain links TRBV18 with TRBJ2-3, with D unresolved. The source was peripheral blood, collected 28 days after the second AZD1222 dose. The receptor was derived from an adult who received the AZD1222 COVID-19 vaccine. The CDR3 spells CASSLTLGPWGTDTQYF. CDR3 DNA: TGTGCCAGCTCACTAACTCTAGGACCGTGGGGTACAGATACGCAGTATTTT.